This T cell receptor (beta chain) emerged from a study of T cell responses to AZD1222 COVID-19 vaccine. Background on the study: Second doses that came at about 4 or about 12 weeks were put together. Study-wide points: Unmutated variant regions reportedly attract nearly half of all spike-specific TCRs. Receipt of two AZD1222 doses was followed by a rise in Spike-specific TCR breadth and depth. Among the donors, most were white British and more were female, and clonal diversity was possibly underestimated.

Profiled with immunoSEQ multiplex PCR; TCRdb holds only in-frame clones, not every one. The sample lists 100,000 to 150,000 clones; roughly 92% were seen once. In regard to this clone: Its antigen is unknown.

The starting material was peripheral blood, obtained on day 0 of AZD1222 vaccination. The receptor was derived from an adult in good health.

The chain's CDR3 is CASSFLDTEAFF. The CDR3 nucleotides are TGTGCCAGCAGTTTTCTGGACACTGAAGCTTTCTTT. The rearrangement uses TRBV28 and TRBJ1-1; no definite D call. This CDR3 region has 12 residues. Germline loops: CDR1 MDHEN, CDR2 SYDVKM. V was clipped by 3 bases and J by 3 bases, with 5 bases between them.